This T cell receptor beta chain was recovered during a study of shared clonotypes between healthy human individuals. Study-wide points: Deeper or shallower sequencing was expected to change how clonotypes are shared among donors.

V was clipped by 3 bases and J by 6 bases; unmatched bases: 7. This CDR3 is built from 15 residues. CDR1 KGHSH and CDR2 LQKENI come from the germline V gene. A note on this clone: Its antigen is currently unknown.

This table comes from immunoSEQ multiplex PCR, and its TCRdb copy is limited to in-frame clones, with some not included. This table has about a million clones, 70% to 80% appearing once. The sample was memory CD4+ T cells sorted from blood. Stated subset: CD45RA-negative fraction. This sequence joins TRBV18 and TRBJ2-7, with 11 bases that match TRBD1. This clonotype originated in a man younger than 30 in good health. For the CDR3, the DNA is TGTGCCAGCTCACCTCGGACAGGGGGCGAAAGCGAGCAGTACTTC. Residues: CASSPRTGGESEQYF. Supplemented by reference TRBV18 and TRBJ2-7, the full variable domain reads NAGVMQNPRHLVRRRGQEARLRCSPMKGHSHVYWYRQLPEEGLKFMVYLQKENIIDESGMPKERFSAEFPKEGPSILRIQQVVRGDSAAYFCASSPRTGGESEQYFGPGTRLTVT.